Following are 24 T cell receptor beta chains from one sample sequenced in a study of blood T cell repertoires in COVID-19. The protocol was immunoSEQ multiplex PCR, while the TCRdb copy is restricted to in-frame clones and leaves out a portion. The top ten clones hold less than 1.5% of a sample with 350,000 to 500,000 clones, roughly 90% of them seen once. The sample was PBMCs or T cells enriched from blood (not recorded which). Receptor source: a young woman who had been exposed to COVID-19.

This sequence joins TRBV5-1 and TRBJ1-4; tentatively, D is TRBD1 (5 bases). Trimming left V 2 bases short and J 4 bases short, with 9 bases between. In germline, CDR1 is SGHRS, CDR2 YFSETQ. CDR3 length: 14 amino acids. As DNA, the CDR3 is TGCGCCAGCAGCTTTCTGGGGCATAATGAAAAACTGTTTTTT. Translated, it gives CASSFLGHNEKLFF. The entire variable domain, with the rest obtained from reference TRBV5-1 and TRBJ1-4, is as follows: KAGVTQTPRYLIKTRGQQVTLSCSPISGHRSVSWYQQTPGQGLQFLFEYFSETQRNKGNFPGRFSGRQFSNSRSEMNVSTLELGDSALYLCASSFLGHNEKLFFGSGTQLSVL.

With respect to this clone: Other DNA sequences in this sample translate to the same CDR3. CDR3 coding DNA: TGTGCCAGCAGCTTCGGGGGGGGGCCCTACAATGAGCAGTTCTTC. Protein product: CASSFGGGPYNEQFF. The chain uses TRBV7-2 and TRBJ2-1; 8 bases are a match to TRBD2. Unmatched junction bases numbered 3, after V lost 3 bases and J lost 2 bases. Germline values: CDR1 SGHTA, CDR2 FQGNSA. The CDR3 has 15 amino acids.

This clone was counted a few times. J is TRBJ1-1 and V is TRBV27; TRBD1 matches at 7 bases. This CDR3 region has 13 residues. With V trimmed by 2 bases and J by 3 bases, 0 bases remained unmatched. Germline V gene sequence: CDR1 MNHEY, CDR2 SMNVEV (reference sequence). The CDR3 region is CASSLQGDTEAFF. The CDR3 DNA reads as TGTGCCAGCAGTTTACAGGGGGACACTGAAGCTTTCTTT.

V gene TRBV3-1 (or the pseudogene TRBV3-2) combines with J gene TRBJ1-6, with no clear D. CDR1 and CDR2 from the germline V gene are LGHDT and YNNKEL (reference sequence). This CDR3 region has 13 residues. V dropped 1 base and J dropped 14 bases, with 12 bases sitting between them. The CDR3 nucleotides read TGTGCCAGCAGCCAAGTTGCGTCTCGGGCCCTCCACTTT. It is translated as CASSQVASRALHF.

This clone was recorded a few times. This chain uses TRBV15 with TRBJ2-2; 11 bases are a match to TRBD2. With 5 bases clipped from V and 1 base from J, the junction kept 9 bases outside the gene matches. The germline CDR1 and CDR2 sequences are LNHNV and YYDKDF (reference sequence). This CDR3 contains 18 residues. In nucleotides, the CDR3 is TGTGCCACCAGCCTAGGGACTAGCGGAGCTTGGAACACCGGGGAGCTGTTTTTT. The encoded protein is CATSLGTSGAWNTGELFF.

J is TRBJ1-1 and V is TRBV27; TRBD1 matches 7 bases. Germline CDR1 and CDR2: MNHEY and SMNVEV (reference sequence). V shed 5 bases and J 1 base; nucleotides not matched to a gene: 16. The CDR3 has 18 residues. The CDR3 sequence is CASSPPREGGHKNTEAFF. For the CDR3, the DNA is TGTGCCAGCAGTCCCCCCAGGGAAGGGGGCCATAAGAACACTGAAGCTTTCTTT.

CDR3: CASSRSDRVSNYGYTF. DNA for the CDR3: TGTGCCAGCAGTCGATCTGACAGGGTATCTAACTATGGCTACACCTTC. The V call is TRBV28, the J call TRBJ1-2; 7 bases map to TRBD1. After removal of 5 bases from V and 0 bases from J, the junction contained 9 bases not matched to a gene. Germline loops: CDR1 MDHEN, CDR2 SYDVKM. This CDR3 has 16 amino acids.

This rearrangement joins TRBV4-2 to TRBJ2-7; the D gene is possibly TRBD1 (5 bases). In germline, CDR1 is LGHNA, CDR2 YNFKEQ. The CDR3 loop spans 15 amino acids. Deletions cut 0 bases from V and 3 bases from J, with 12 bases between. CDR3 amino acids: CASSQDRQRYYEQYF. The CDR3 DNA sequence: TGTGCCAGCAGCCAAGATCGACAGCGATACTACGAGCAGTACTTC.

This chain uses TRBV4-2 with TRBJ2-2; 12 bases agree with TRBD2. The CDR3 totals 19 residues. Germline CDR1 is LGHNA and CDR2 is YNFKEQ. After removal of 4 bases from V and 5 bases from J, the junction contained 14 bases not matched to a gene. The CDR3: CASSPGPATSGSGTGELFF. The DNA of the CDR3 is TGTGCCAGCAGCCCCGGCCCTGCGACTAGCGGGAGTGGTACCGGGGAGCTGTTTTTT.

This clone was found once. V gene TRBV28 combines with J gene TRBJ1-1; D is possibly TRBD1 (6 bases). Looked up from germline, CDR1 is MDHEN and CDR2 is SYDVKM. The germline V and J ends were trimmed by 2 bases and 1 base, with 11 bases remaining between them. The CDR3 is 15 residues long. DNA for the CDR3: TGTGCCAGCAGTTTAAGTCCAGGGGCGAACACTGAAGCTTTCTTT. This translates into CASSLSPGANTEAFF.

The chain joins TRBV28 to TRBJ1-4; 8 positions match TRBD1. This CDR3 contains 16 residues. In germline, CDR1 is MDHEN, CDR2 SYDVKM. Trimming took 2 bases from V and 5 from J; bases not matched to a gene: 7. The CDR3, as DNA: TGTGCCAGCAGTTTACCCCAGGGGGCGCGGAATGAAAAACTGTTTTTT. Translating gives CASSLPQGARNEKLFF.

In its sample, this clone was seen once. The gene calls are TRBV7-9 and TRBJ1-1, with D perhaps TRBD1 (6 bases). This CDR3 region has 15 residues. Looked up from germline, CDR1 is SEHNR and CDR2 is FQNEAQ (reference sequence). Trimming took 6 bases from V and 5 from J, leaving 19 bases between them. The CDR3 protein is CASSPGGQLRTEAFF. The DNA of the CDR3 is TGTGCCAGCAGTCCTGGGGGCCAACTTCGGACTGAAGCTTTCTTT.

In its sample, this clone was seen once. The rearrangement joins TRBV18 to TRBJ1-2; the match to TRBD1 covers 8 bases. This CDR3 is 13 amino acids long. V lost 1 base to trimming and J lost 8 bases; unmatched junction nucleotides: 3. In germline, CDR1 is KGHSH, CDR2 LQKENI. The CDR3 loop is CASSPQDRAGYTF. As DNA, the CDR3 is TGTGCCAGCTCACCACAGGACAGGGCGGGCTACACCTTC.

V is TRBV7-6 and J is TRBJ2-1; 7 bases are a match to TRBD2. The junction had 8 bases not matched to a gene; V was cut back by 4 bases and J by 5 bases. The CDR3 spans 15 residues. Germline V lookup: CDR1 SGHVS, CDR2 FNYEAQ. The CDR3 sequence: CASSWASGTNNEQFF. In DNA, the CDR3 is TGTGCCAGCAGCTGGGCTAGCGGAACAAACAATGAGCAGTTCTTC.

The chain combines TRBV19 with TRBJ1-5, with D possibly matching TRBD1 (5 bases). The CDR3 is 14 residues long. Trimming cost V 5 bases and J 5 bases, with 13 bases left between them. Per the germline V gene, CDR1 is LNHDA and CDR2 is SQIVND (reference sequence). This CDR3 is CASSWQGGDQPQHF. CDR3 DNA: TGTGCCAGTAGTTGGCAGGGAGGAGATCAGCCCCAGCATTTT.

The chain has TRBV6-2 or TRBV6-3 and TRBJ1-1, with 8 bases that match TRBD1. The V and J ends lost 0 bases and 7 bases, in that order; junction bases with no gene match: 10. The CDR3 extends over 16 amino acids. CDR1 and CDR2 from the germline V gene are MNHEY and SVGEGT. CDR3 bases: TGTGCCAGCAGTTACTCGAGTCCGACAGGGGTCTTTGAAGCTTTCTTT. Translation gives CASSYSSPTGVFEAFF.

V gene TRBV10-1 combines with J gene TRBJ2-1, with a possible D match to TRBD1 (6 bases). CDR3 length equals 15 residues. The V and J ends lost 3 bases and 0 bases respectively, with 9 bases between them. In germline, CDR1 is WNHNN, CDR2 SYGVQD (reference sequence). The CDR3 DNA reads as TGCGCCAGCAGTGAAGGGGGTCTCTCCTACAATGAGCAGTTCTTC. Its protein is CASSEGGLSYNEQFF.

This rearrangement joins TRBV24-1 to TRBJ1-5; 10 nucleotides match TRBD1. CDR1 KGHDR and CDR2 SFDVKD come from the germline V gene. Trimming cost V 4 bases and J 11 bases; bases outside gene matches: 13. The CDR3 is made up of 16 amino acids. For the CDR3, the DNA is TGTGCCACCAGTGAGGGACAGGGGATGCGACAATCAGCCCAGCATTTT. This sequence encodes CATSEGQGMRQSAQHF.

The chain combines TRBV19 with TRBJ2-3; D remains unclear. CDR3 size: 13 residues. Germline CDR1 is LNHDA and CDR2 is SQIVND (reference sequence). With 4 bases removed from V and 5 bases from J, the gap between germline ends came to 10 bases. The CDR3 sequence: CASSSVRVDTQYF. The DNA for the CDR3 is TGTGCCAGTAGTAGCGTTCGGGTAGATACGCAGTATTTT.

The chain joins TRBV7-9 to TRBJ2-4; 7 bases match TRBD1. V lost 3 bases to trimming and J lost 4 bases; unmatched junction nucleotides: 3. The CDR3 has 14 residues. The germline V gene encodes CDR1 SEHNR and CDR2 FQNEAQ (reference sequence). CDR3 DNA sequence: TGTGCCAGCAGCTTCAACAGGGGAAAAAACATTCAGTACTTC. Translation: CASSFNRGKNIQYF.

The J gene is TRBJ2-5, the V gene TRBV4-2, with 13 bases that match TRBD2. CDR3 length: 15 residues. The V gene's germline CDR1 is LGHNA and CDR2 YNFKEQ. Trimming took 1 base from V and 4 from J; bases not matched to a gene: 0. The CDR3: CASSQGTSGRETQYF. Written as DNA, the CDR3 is TGTGCCAGCAGCCAAGGGACTAGCGGGAGAGAGACCCAGTACTTC.

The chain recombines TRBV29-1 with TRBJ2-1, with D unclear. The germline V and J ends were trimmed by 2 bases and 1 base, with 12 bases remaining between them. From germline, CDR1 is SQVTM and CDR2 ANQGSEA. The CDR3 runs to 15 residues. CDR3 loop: CSVEPAGPSYNEQFF. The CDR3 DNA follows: TGCAGCGTTGAACCGGCAGGCCCTTCCTACAATGAGCAGTTCTTC.

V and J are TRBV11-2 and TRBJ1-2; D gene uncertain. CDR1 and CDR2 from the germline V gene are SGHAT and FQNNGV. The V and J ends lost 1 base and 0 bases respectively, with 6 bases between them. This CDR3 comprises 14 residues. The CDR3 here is CASSLGTANYGYTF. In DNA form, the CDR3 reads TGTGCCAGCAGCTTAGGAACAGCTAACTATGGCTACACCTTC. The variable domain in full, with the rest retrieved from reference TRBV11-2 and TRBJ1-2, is EAGVAQSPRYKIIEKRQSVAFWCNPISGHATLYWYQQILGQGPKLLIQFQNNGVVDDSQLPKDRFSAERLKGVDSTLKIQPAKLEDSAVYLCASSLGTANYGYTFGSGTRLTVV.

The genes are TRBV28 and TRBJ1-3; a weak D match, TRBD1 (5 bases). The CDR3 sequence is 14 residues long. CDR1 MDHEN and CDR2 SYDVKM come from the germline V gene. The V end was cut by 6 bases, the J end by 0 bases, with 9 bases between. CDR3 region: CASRLRGSGNTIYF. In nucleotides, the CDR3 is TGTGCCAGCAGGCTAAGGGGCTCTGGAAACACCATATATTTT. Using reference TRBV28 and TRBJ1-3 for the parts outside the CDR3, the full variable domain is DVKVTQSSRYLVKRTGEKVFLECVQDMDHENMFWYRQDPGLGLRLIYFSYDVKMKEKGDIPEGYSVSREKKERFSLILESASTNQTSMYLCASRLRGSGNTIYFGEGSWLTVV.